A selection of T cell receptor beta chains follows, all from one sample in a study of identical twins. TCRdb redid the calling of the 5' RACE reads with MiXCR, one entry per CDR3 protein. This sample has 400,000 or so distinct CDR3 sequences, with roughly 9% found just once. Sequenced: naive T cells sorted from blood. The origin of the receptors is a woman aged 50 to 60 in good health. The CDR3 runs from the conserved cysteine through the conserved F or W. The D gene is left open where the match is weak. Not every row has a clone size; where given, it reads once, few, many or a size class.

CDR3nt	CDR3aa	d_gene	j_gene	v_gene	abundance
TGCAGCGACACTCGACAGGGTAACACTGAAGCTTTCTTT	CSDTRQGNTEAFF	TRBD1	TRBJ1-1	TRBV29-1	many
TGTGCCGGGACCGGGAGGTACACTGAAGCTTTCTTT	CAGTGRYTEAFF	NA	TRBJ1-1	TRBV7-2	few
TGTGCCATCAGCCTCCTTCGGGGGGCCAACGCAGATACGCAGTATTTT	CAISLLRGANADTQYF	NA	TRBJ2-3	TRBV10-3	NA
TGTGCCATCAGTGCATCGGGACTAGCGGGAGTCAATGAGCAGTTCTTC	CAISASGLAGVNEQFF	TRBD2	TRBJ2-1	TRBV10-3	few
TGTGCCAGCAGCCCACGGGAGGGGAGAGGATACGAGCAGTACTTC	CASSPREGRGYEQYF	TRBD2	TRBJ2-7	TRBV11-2	few
TGTGCCTGCAGTTTAAGTTCGATGAACACCATATATTTT	CACSLSSMNTIYF	NA	TRBJ1-3	TRBV27	NA
TGTGCCAGCAGTGAAGGGAACTACATAAAGACCGAGCAGTTCTTC	CASSEGNYIKTEQFF	NA	TRBJ2-1	TRBV2	many
TGTGCCAGCAGCTTCCGACGGGTGAGCTCCTACAATGAGCAGTTCTTC	CASSFRRVSSYNEQFF	NA	TRBJ2-1	TRBV7-8	many
TGCAGTGCTAGAATCACTAGCGGGAAGCGTGATACGCAGTATTTT	CSARITSGKRDTQYF	TRBD2	TRBJ2-3	TRBV20-1	few
TGTGCCAGCTCACGGGACAGGACAGATACGCAGTATTTT	CASSRDRTDTQYF	TRBD1	TRBJ2-3	TRBV18	many
TGCGCCAGCAGCATCCCCCGCCTTGGACAGGCCAACACCGGGGAGCTGTTTTTT	CASSIPRLGQANTGELFF	TRBD1	TRBJ2-2	TRBV5-1	NA
TGTGCTAGTGCTTCCGGGACTAGCGGGAAAGAGACCCAGTACTTC	CASASGTSGKETQYF	TRBD2	TRBJ2-5	TRBV12-5	NA
TGCAGTGCTAGAGTTGGCAGGGCAGGAGACACCATATATTTT	CSARVGRAGDTIYF	NA	TRBJ1-3	TRBV20-1	few
TGTGCCAGCAGCCAACGAGGACAGGGAGAGACCCAGTACTTC	CASSQRGQGETQYF	TRBD1	TRBJ2-5	TRBV7-9	NA
TGCGCCAGCAGCTTGGGGGATTTCGGGGCGGATACGCAGTATTTT	CASSLGDFGADTQYF	NA	TRBJ2-3	TRBV5-1	many
TGTGCTAGTGGTTTGGACCCCTCCTTCGACTATGGCTACACCTTC	CASGLDPSFDYGYTF	NA	TRBJ1-2	TRBV12-5	few
TGCAGTCCCGGCAGCGAAGGATACAATGAGCAGTTCTTC	CSPGSEGYNEQFF	NA	TRBJ2-1	TRBV20-1	NA
TGCAGTGCTAGAGACCATCCTAGGGGTCGGGAGCAGTACTTC	CSARDHPRGREQYF	NA	TRBJ2-7	TRBV20-1	many
TGTGCCAGCAGGGGACAGGTCTTTAGCGAAAAACTGTTTTTT	CASRGQVFSEKLFF	TRBD1	TRBJ1-4	TRBV2	many
TGTGCCAGCAGTTTACCGAGGACAGTCACCGGGGAGCTGTTTTTT	CASSLPRTVTGELFF	NA	TRBJ2-2	TRBV28	few
TGTGCCAGCAGCTTATTGCTGGTAGATTCACCCCTCCACTTT	CASSLLLVDSPLHF	NA	TRBJ1-6	TRBV11-2	NA
TGCAGCGTGGACGGGAAGACCCAGTACTTC	CSVDGKTQYF	NA	TRBJ2-5	TRBV29-1	NA
TGTGCCAGCAGTCAAAACAGAGCAACTAATGAAAAACTGTTTTTT	CASSQNRATNEKLFF	NA	TRBJ1-4	TRBV7-9	few
TGTGCCAGCAGCCCAGCCGGACTAGCGGGAGTCGAGCAGTACTTC	CASSPAGLAGVEQYF	TRBD2	TRBJ2-7	TRBV11-3	few
TGTGCCAGCATCACATCCCCTAGCGGGCATTACGAGCAGTACTTC	CASITSPSGHYEQYF	TRBD2	TRBJ2-7	TRBV2	many
TGTGCCAGCAGTATAGGCAGGGGAGGAGCAGCTTTCTTT	CASSIGRGGAAFF	NA	TRBJ1-1	TRBV27	many
TGTGCCAGCATCTTGAAAGTGGGACAGGGCTTTTTTTCCCGCGAGCAGTACTTC	CASILKVGQGFFSREQYF	NA	TRBJ2-7	TRBV21-1	NA
TGCGCCAGCAGCTTGAGACTAGCGCTTTACCAAGAGACCCAGTACTTC	CASSLRLALYQETQYF	TRBD2	TRBJ2-5	TRBV5-1	NA
TGTGCCAGCAGCTTAGCGGGGACAGGGGGCATGGGTATGGCCGAAGCTTTCTTT	CASSLAGTGGMGMAEAFF	TRBD1	TRBJ1-1	TRBV7-9	few
TGCGCCAGCACCGGGACTAGTGGGCCAAACATTCAGTACTTC	CASTGTSGPNIQYF	TRBD2	TRBJ2-4	TRBV4-1	NA
TGTGCCACCAGCAGGACAGTGTCCTACGAGCAGTACTTC	CATSRTVSYEQYF	NA	TRBJ2-7	TRBV15	few